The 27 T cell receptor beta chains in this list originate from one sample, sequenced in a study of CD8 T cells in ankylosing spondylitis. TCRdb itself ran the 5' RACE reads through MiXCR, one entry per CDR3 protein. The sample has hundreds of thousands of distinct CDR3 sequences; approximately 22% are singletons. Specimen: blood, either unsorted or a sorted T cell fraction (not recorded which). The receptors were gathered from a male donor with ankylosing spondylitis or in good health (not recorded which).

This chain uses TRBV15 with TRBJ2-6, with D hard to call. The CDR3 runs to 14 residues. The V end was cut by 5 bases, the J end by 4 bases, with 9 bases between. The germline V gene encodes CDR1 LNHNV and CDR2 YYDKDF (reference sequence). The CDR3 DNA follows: TGTGCCACCAGCTTACCTAGGGGGGCCAACGTCCTGACTTTC. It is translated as CATSLPRGANVLTF.

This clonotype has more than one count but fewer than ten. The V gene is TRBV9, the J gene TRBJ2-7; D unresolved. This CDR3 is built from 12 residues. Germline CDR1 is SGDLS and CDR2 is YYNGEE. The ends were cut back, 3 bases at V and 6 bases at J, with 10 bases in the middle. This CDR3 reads CASSGSKGEQYF. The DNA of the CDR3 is TGTGCCAGCAGCGGCTCAAAGGGCGAGCAGTACTTC.

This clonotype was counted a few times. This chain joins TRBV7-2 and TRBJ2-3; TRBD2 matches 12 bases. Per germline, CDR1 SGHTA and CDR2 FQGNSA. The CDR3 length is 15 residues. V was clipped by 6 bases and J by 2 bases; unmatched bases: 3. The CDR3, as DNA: TGTGCCAGCAGACCTAGCGGGGGGGCCACAGATACGCAGTATTTT. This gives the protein CASRPSGGATDTQYF.

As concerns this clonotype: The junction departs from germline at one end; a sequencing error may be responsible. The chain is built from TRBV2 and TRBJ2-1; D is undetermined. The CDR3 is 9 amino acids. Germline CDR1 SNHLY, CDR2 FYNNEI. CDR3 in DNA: TGTGCCAGCCCCCAGACCCGTGCATGG. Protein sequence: CASPQTRAW.

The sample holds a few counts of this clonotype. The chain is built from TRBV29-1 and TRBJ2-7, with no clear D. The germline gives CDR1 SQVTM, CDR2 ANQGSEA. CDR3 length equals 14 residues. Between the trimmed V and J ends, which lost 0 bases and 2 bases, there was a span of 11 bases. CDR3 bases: TGCAGCGTTGAAGACGGTCCGGAAACCTACGAGCAGTACTTC. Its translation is CSVEDGPETYEQYF.

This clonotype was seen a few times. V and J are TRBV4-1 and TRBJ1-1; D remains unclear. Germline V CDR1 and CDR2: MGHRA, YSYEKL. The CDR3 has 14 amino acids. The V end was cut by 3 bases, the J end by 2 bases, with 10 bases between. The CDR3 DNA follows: TGCGCCAGCAGCCAGGGAAGGCCTAACACTGAAGCTTTCTTT. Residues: CASSQGRPNTEAFF.

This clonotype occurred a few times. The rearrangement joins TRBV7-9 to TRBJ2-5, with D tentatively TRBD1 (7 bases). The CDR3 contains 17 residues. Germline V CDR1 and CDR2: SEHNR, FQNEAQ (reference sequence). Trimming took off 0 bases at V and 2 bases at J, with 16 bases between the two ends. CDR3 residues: CASSLAGGGAPQETQYF. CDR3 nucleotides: TGTGCCAGCAGCTTAGCAGGGGGCGGGGCGCCACAAGAGACCCAGTACTTC.

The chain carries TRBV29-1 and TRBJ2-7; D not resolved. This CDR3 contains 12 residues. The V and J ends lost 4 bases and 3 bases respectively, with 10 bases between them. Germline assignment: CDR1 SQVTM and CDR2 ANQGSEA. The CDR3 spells CSVGGTFYEQYF. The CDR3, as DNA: TGCAGCGTTGGAGGCACCTTCTACGAGCAGTACTTC.

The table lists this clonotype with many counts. The CDR3 sequence is CASSFTANTEAFF. CDR3 DNA sequence: TGTGCCAGCAGTTTTACAGCGAACACTGAAGCTTTCTTT. V usage is TRBV27 and J usage is TRBJ1-1; unclear D gene. Trimming took off 3 bases at V and 1 base at J, with 6 bases between the two ends. The CDR3 totals 13 residues. Germline CDR1 is MNHEY and CDR2 is SMNVEV (reference sequence).

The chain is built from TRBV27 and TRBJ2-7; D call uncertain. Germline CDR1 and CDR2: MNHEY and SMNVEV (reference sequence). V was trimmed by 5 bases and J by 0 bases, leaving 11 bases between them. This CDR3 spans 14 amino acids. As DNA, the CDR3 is TGTGCCAGCAGTCCGCCGTTCAGCTCCTACGAGCAGTACTTC. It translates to CASSPPFSSYEQYF.

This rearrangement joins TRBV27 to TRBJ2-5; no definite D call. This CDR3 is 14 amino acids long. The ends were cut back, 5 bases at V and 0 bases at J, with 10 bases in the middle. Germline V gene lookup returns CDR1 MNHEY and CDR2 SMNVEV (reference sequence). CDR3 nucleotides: TGTGCCAGCAGTCCCGACCGGGACCAAGAGACCCAGTACTTC. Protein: CASSPDRDQETQYF.

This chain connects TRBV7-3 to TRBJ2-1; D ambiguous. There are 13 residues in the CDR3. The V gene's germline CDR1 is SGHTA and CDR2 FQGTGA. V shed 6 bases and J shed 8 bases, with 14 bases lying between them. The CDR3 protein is CASRPPGADEQFF. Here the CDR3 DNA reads TGTGCCAGCAGGCCCCCGGGCGCGGATGAGCAGTTCTTC.

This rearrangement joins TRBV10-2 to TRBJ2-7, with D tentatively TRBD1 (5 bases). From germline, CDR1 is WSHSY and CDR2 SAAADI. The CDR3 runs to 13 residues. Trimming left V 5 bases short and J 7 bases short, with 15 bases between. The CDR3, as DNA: TGCGCCAGCAGTTGGCAGGGTGTGGTGGAGCAGTACTTC. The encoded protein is CASSWQGVVEQYF.

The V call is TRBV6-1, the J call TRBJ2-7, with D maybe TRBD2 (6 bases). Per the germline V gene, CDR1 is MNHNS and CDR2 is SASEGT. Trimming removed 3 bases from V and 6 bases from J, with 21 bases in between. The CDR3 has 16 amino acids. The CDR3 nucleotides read TGTGCCAGCAGTGATATTTCGTCTTATGAGCGGGTCGAGCAGTACTTC. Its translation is CASSDISSYERVEQYF.

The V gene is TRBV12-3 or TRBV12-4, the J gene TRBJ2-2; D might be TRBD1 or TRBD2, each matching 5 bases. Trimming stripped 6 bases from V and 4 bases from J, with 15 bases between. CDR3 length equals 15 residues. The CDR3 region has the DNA TGTGCCAGCAGCCTGCAGTTTGGGGGCACCGGGGAGCTGTTTTTT. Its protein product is CASSLQFGGTGELFF.

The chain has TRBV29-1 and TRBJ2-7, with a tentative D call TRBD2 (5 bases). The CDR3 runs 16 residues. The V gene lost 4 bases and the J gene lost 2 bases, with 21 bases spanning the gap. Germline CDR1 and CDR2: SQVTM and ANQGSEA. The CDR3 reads CSVAGIRNKNAYEQYF. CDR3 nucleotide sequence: TGCAGCGTTGCCGGGATACGTAACAAAAACGCCTACGAGCAGTACTTC.

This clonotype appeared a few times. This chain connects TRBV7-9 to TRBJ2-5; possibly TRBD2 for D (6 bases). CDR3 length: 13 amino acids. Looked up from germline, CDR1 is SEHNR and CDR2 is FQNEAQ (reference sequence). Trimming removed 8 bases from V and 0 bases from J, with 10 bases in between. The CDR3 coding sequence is TGTGCCAGCGAGGAGGGTAACCAAGAGACCCAGTACTTC. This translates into CASEEGNQETQYF. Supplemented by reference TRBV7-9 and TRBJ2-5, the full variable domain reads DTGVSQNPRHKITKRGQNVTFRCDPISEHNRLYWYRQTLGQGPEFLTYFQNEAQLEKSRLLSDRFSAERPKGSFSTLEIQRTEQGDSAMYLCASEEGNQETQYFGPGTRLLVL.

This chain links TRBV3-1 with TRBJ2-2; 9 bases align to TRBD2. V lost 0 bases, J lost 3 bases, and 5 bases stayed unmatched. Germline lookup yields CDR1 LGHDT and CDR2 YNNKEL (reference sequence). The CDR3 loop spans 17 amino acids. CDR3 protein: CASSQDLAGFHTGELFF. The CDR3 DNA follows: TGTGCCAGCAGCCAAGACCTAGCGGGGTTTCACACCGGGGAGCTGTTTTTT.

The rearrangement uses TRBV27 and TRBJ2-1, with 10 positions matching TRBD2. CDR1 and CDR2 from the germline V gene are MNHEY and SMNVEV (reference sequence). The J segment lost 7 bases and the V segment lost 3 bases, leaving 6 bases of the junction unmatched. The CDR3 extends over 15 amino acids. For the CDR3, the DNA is TGTGCCAGCAGTTTTGGGGGACTAGCGCCAAATGAGCAGTTCTTC. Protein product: CASSFGGLAPNEQFF.

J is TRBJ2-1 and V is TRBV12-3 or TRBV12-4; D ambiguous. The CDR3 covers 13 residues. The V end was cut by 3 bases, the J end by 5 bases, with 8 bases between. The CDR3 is CASSFFANNEQFF. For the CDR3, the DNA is TGTGCCAGCAGTTTTTTTGCGAACAATGAGCAGTTCTTC.

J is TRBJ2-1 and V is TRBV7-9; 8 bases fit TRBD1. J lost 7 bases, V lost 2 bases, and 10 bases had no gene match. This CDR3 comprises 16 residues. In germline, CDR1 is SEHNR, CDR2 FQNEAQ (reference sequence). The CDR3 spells CASSLSLGQGANEQFF. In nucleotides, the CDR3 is TGTGCCAGCAGCTTATCTTTGGGGCAGGGGGCGAATGAGCAGTTCTTC.

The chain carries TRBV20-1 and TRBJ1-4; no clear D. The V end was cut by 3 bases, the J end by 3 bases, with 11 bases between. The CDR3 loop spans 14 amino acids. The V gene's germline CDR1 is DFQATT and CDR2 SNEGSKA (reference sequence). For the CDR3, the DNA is TGCAGTGCTAGGGACCGGGAATCTAATGAAAAACTGTTTTTT. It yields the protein CSARDRESNEKLFF.

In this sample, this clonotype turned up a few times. The CDR3 region has the DNA TGTGCCTGGAGTATTGGAATAGAAGAGACCCAGTACTTC. It encodes CAWSIGIEETQYF. J is TRBJ2-5 and V is TRBV30; D not certain. V was shortened by 2 bases and J by 3 bases, with 10 bases between the two germline ends. The CDR3 is made up of 13 amino acids. CDR1 and CDR2 from the germline V gene are GTSNPN and SVGIG (reference sequence).

CDR3 amino acids: CATSRDGGAGLYQETQYF. DNA of the CDR3: TGTGCCACCAGCAGAGATGGGGGGGCAGGACTTTACCAAGAGACCCAGTACTTC. This rearrangement joins TRBV15 to TRBJ2-5; a possible D gene is TRBD2 (7 bases). V lost 0 bases and J lost 0, with 17 bases in between. CDR3 size: 18 residues. Germline V gives CDR1 LNHNV, CDR2 YYDKDF (reference sequence).

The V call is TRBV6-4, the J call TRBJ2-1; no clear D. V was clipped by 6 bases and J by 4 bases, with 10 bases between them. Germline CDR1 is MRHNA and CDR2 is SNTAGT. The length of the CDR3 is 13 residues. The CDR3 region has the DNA TGTGCCAGCAGCCCGAAGGAGTACAATGAGCAGTTCTTC. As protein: CASSPKEYNEQFF.

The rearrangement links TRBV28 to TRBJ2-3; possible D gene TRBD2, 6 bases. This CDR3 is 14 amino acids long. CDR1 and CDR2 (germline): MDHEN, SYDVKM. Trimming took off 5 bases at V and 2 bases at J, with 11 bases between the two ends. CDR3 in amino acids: CASSPRGTTDTQYF. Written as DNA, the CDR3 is TGTGCCAGCAGTCCACGGGGGACCACAGATACGCAGTATTTT.

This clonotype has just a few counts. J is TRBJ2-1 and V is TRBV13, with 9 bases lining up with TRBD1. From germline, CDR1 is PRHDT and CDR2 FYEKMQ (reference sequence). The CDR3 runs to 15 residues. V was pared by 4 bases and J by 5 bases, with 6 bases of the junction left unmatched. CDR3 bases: TGTGCCAGCAGCTCCGCGGGACAGGGCGACAATGAGCAGTTCTTC. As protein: CASSSAGQGDNEQFF.